The present entry profiles one T cell receptor (beta chain) with its context. Its cognate antigen is unknown. Trimming took off 0 bases at V and 3 bases at J, with 15 bases between the two ends. Germline CDR1 is SGDLS and CDR2 is YYNGEE. The CDR3 is 17 residues long. The protocol was immunoSEQ multiplex PCR, while the TCRdb copy is restricted to in-frame clones and leaves out a portion. In the table there are more than 2,000,000 clones, more than 80% of which are singletons. The sample belongs to a study of shared clonotypes between healthy human individuals. Overall study results and limits: Non-shared clonotypes had lower generation probabilities than those shared by all four donors.

V is TRBV9 and J is TRBJ2-2; perhaps D is TRBD1 or TRBD2 (6 bases each). Sequencing was carried out using naive CD4+ T cells sorted from blood. The subset was: CD45RA+ positively selected. This receptor was obtained from a young man in good health. The CDR3 reads CASSVAQGGSYTGELFF. In DNA, the CDR3 is TGTGCCAGCAGCGTAGCTCAAGGGGGGAGTTACACCGGGGAGCTGTTTTTT.